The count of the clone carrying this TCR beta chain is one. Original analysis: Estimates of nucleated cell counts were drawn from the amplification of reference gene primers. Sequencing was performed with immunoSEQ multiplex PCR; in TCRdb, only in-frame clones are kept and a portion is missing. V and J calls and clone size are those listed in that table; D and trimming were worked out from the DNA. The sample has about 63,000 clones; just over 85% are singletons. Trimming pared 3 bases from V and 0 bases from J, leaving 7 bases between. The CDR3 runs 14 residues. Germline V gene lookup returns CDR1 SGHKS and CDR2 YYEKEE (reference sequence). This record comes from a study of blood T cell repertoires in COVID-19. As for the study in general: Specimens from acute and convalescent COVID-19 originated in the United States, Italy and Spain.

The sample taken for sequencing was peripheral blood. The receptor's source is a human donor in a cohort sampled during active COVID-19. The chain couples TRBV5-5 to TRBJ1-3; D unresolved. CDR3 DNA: TGTGCCAGCAGCTCCTATAGCTCTGGAAACACCATATATTTT. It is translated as CASSSYSSGNTIYF.